This T cell receptor (beta chain) was identified in a study of metastatic and nonmetastatic thyroid tumors (dated by TCRdb to 2019 to 2021). As for the study more broadly: Repertoires from peripheral blood and from tumor or nodule tissue samples of malignant and benign thyroid patients were compared.

Inclusive of the bounding cysteine and phenylalanine, the CDR3 is 13 residues long. Here the CDR3 DNA is all that survives: 39 bases in frame from base 1. The V end loses 5 bases and the J end loses 8 bases, and a stretch of 10 bases separates them. Taken from the germline V gene (reference sequence), the CDR1 and CDR2 loops are MNHEY and SMNVEV. Before undergoing thyroid surgery, none of the patients had been given any kind of treatment. The study retrospectively analysed patient clinical samples collected from the early 2010s to the late 2010s using T-cell receptor beta sequencing. Library prep was done by PCR. The sequencer was an Illumina HiSeq 4000. High-throughput sequencing was used to profile the TCR beta-chain CDR3 region of every patient. For the original study's pipeline: A classifier to discriminate distant-metastatic papillary thyroid cancer patients was built from CDR3 differences across clinicopathological groups. To measure repertoire diversity the researchers used the Shannon index, while the Morisita-Horn index served to gauge how similar the tumor and blood repertoires were. TCRdb reran the public reads through fastp at Q25 and MiXCR, keeping productive beta chains. TCRdb's processing, not the authors', yielded these V and J calls. For this sample the table gives around 26,000 clones, of which 14% to 15% were detected only once. The ten largest make up approximately 3.6% of the sample.

Based on its abundance in the sample, this clone is medium-sized (0.01 to 0.1%). Its target antigen remains unknown. No much larger clonotype is one base removed from it; base qualities were not supplied. Summary of the overall study and its limitations: TCR beta diversity was reported as significantly higher in malignant tumors than in benign nodules, in both blood and tumor samples.

Sequencing used blood. The rearrangement combines TRBV27 with TRBJ1-6; no D gene call is confident. The receptor's source is a female donor with papillary thyroid cancer or a benign thyroid nodule (not recorded which). Some clones in this sample may be carry-over from other donors' samples. For the CDR3, the sequence is CASSDRIDSPLHF. The nucleotide sequence is TGTGCCAGCAGTGACCGGATTGATTCACCCCTCCACTTT.